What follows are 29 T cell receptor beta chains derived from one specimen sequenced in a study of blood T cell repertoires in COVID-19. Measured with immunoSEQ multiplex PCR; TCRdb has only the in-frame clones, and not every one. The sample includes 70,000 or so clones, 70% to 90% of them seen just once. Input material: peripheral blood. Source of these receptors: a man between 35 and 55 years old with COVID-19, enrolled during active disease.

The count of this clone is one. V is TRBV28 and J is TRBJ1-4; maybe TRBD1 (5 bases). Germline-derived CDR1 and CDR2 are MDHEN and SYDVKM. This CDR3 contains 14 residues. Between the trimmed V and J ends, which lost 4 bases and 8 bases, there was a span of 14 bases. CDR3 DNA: TGTGCCAGCAGTTACTCGGGGGAACCAGAAAAACTGTTTTTT. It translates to CASSYSGEPEKLFF.

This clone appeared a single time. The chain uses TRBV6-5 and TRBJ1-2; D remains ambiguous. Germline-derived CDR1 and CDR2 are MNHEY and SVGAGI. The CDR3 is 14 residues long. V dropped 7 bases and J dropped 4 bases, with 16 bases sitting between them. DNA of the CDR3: TGTGCCAGCACCGACGAAACTAGGAGCTATGGCTACACCTTC. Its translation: CASTDETRSYGYTF.

The CDR3 region has the DNA TGTGCCAGCAGTTCGGGGACAGGGCCTACCTATGGCTACACCTTC. This translates into CASSSGTGPTYGYTF. The chain recombines TRBV28 with TRBJ1-2; 9 positions agree with TRBD1. This CDR3 has 15 amino acids. In germline, CDR1 is MDHEN, CDR2 SYDVKM. Germline trimming cut 4 bases from V and 4 bases from J; bases unmatched to any gene: 7.

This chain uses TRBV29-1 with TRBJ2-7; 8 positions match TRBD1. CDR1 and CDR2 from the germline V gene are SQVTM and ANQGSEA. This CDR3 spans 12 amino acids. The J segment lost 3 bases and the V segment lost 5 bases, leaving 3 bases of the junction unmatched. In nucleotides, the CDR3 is TGCAGCGTTCACAGGGGGTACTACGAGCAGTACTTC. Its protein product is CSVHRGYYEQYF.

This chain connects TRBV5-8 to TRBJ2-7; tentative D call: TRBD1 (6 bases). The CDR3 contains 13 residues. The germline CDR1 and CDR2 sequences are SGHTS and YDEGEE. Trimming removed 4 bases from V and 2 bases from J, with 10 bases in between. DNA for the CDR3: TGTGCCAGCAGCCGGGACAACACCTACGAGCAGTACTTC. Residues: CASSRDNTYEQYF.

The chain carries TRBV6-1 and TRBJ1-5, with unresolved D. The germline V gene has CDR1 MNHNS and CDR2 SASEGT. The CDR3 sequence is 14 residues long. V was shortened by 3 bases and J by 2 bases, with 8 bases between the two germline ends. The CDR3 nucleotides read TGTGCCAGCAGTGAGGGAGAGGGCAATCAGCCCCAGCATTTT. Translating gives CASSEGEGNQPQHF.

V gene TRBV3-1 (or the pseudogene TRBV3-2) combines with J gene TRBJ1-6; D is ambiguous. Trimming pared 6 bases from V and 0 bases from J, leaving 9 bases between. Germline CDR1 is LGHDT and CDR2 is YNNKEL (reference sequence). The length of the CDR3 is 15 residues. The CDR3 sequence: CASSLQSSYNSPLHF. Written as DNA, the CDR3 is TGTGCCAGCAGTTTACAAAGCTCCTATAATTCACCCCTCCACTTT.

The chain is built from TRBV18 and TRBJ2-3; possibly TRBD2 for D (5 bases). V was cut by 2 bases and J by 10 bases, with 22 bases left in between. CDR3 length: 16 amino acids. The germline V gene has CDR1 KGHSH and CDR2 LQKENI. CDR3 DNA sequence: TGTGCCAGCTCACCATGCGCGGGCTGTGCACCCGGTGCGCAGTATTTT. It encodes CASSPCAGCAPGAQYF.

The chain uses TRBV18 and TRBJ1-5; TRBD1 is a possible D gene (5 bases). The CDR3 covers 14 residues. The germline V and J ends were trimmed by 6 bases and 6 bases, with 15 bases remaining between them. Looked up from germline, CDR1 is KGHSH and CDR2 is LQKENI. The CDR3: CASSPDRLGQPQHF. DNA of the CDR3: TGTGCCAGCTCCCCCGACAGATTAGGTCAGCCCCAGCATTTT.

The CDR3 spells CATRGAGDKTGELFF. CDR3 coding DNA: TGTGCCACCCGGGGGGCGGGGGACAAGACCGGGGAGCTGTTTTTT. The rearrangement joins TRBV10-3 to TRBJ2-2; the D gene is possibly TRBD2 (7 bases). The V end was cut by 10 bases, the J end by 5 bases, with 20 bases between. In germline, CDR1 is ENHRY, CDR2 SYGVKD. The CDR3 length is 15 residues.

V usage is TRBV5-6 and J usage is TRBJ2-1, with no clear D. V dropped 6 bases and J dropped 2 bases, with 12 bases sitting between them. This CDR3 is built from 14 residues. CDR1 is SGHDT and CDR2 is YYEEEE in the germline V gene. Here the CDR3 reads CASTPRGPYNEQFF. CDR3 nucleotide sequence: TGTGCCAGCACCCCCAGAGGCCCCTACAATGAGCAGTTCTTC.

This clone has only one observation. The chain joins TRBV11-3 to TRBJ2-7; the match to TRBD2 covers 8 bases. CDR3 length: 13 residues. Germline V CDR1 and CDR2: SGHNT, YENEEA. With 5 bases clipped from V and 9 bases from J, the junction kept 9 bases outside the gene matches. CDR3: CASSHLSGEAQYF. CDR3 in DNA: TGTGCCAGCAGCCACCTTAGCGGGGAGGCGCAGTACTTC.

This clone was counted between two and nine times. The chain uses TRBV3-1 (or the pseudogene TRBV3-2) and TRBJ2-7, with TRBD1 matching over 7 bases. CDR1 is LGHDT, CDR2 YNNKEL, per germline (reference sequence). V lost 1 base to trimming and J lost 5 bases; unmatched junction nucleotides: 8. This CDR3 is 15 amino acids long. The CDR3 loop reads CASSQGVGQRNEQYF. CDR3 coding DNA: TGTGCCAGCAGCCAAGGAGTGGGACAGAGAAACGAGCAGTACTTC.

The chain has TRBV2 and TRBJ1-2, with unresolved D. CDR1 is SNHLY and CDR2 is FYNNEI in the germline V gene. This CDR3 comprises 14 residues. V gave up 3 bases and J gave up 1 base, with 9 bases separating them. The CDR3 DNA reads TGTGCCAGCAGTGAGAACAGAAGTAACTATGGCTACACCTTC. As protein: CASSENRSNYGYTF.

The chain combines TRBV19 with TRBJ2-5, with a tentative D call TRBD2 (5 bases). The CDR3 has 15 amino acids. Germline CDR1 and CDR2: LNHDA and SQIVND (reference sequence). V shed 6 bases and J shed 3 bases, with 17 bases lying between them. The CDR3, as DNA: TGTGCCAGTAGCCTAACTGGACTGGCGAAAGAGACCCAGTACTTC. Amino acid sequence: CASSLTGLAKETQYF.

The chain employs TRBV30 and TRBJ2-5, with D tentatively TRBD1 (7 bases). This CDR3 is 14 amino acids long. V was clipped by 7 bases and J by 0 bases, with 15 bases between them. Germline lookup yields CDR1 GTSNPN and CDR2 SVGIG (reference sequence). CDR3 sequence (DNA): TGTGCCTTGCAGGGGGGCGGGTACCAAGAGACCCAGTACTTC. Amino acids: CALQGGGYQETQYF.

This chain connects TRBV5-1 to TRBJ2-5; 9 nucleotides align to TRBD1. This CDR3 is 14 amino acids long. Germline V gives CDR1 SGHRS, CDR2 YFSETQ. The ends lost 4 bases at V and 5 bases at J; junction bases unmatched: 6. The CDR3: CASSAGTGLETQYF. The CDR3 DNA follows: TGCGCCAGCAGCGCTGGGACAGGGCTCGAGACCCAGTACTTC.

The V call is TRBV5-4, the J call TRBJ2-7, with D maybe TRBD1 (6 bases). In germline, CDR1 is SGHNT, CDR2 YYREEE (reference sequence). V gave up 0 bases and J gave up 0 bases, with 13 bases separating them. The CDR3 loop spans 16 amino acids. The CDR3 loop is CASSLGTDRSSYEQYF. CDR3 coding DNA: TGTGCCAGCAGCTTGGGAACTGACAGGAGCTCCTACGAGCAGTACTTC.

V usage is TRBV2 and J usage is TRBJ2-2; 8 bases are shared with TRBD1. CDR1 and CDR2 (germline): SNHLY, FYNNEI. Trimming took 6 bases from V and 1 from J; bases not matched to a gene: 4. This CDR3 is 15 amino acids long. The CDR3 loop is CASSEQGGNTGELFF. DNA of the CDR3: TGTGCCAGCAGCGAACAGGGGGGGAACACCGGGGAGCTGTTTTTT.

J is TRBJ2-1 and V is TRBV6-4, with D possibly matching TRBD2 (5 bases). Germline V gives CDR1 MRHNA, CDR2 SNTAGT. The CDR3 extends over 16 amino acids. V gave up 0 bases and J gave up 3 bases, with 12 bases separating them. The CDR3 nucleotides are TGTGCCAGCAGTGACTCACCCAGAGGGCTCTACAATGAGCAGTTCTTC. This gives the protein CASSDSPRGLYNEQFF.

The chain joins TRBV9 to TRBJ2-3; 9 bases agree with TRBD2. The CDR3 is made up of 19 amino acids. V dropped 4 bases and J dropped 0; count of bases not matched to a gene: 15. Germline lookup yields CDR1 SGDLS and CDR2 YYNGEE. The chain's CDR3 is CASSTGPSGGMDSTDTQYF. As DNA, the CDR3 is TGTGCCAGCAGCACCGGCCCGAGCGGGGGGATGGATAGCACAGATACGCAGTATTTT.

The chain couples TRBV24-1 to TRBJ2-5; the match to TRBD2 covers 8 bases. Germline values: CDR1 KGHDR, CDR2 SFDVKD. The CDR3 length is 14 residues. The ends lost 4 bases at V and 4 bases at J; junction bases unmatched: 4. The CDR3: CATSDREGRETQYF. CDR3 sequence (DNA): TGTGCCACCAGTGACCGGGAGGGAAGAGAGACCCAGTACTTC.

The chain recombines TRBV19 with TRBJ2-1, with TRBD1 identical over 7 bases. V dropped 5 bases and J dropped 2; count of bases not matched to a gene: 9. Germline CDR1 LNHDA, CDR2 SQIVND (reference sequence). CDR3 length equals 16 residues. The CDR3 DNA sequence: TGTGCCAGTAGTTCAACAGGGGTTATCACCTACAATGAGCAGTTCTTC. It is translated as CASSSTGVITYNEQFF. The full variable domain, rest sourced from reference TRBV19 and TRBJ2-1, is DGGITQSPKYLFRKEGQNVTLSCEQNLNHDAMYWYRQDPGQGLRLIYYSQIVNDFQKGDIAEGYSVSREKKESFPLTVTSAQKNPTAFYLCASSSTGVITYNEQFFGPGTRLTVL.

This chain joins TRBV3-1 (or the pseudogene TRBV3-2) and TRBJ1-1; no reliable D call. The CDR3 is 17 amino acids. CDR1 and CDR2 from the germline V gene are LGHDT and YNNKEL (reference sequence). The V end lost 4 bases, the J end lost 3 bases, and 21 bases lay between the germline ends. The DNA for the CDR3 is TGTGCCAGCAGCCCTATACCAGATCCACTACGGGACACTGAAGCTTTCTTT. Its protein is CASSPIPDPLRDTEAFF.

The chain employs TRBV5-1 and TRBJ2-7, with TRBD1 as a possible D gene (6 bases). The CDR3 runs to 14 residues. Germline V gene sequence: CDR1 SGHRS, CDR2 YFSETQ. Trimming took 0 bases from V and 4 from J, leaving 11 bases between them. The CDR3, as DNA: TGCGCCAGCAGCTTGGTGGCAGGGGTATACGAGCAGTACTTC. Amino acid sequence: CASSLVAGVYEQYF.

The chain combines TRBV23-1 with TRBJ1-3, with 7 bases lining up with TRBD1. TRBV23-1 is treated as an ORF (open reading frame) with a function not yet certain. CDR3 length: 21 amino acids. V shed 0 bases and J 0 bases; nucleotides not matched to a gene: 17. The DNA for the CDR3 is TGCGCCAGCAGTCAATCTACCCAGGACAGGTCCGCCTCGCTCTCTGGAAACACCATATATTTT. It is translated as CASSQSTQDRSASLSGNTIYF.

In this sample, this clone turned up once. As DNA, the CDR3 is TGTGCCTGGCTGACAGGGGGCGGCTACCGGGGGAATGGCTACACCTTC. Its translation: CAWLTGGGYRGNGYTF. This rearrangement joins TRBV30 to TRBJ1-2; 10 bases map to TRBD1. J was trimmed by 6 bases and V by 5 bases; bases with no gene match: 15. The CDR3 covers 16 residues. From germline, CDR1 is GTSNPN and CDR2 SVGIG (reference sequence).

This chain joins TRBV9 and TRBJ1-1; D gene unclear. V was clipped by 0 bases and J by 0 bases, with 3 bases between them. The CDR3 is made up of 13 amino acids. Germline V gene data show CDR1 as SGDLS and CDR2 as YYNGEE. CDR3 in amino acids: CASSVALNTEAFF. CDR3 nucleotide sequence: TGTGCCAGCAGCGTAGCATTGAACACTGAAGCTTTCTTT.

The CDR3 nucleotides read TGCAGCGTTTCGTTACTAGCGGGCCAAGAGACCCAGTACTTC. Translation: CSVSLLAGQETQYF. The J gene is TRBJ2-5, the V gene TRBV29-1, with 9 bases that match TRBD2. From germline, CDR1 is SQVTM and CDR2 ANQGSEA. This CDR3 comprises 14 residues. V lost 5 bases and J lost 1; bases outside the gene matches: 5.